This T cell receptor (beta chain) was profiled in a study of shared clonotypes between healthy human individuals. Study information: The donor pool was made up of a couple of women and three men aged 18 to 49. Three CD4 naive, three CD4 memory, two CD8 naive and one CD8 memory plate were used per donor.

An assay was performed, and its level was deep. Sequencing was performed with immunoSEQ multiplex PCR; in TCRdb, only in-frame clones are kept and a portion is missing. The sample yields about a million clones, around three quarters seen once. Study results and caveats: Exclusively blood specimens were collected; tissue repertoires likely differ.

Comment on this clone: The target antigen is unknown.

Germline V gene lookup returns CDR1 LGHNA and CDR2 YNFKEQ. Trimming shortened V by 4 bases and J by 0 bases, and 11 bases separated the two germline ends. The length of the CDR3 is 15 residues. This clonotype originated in a young man in good health. Some clones in this sample may be carry-over from other donors' samples. This sequence joins TRBV4-2 and TRBJ2-3; D is perhaps TRBD2 (5 bases). What was sequenced was memory CD4+ T cells from PBMCs. The subset was: CD45RA-negative fraction. CDR3 protein: CASSPHGGSTDTQYF. CDR3 DNA sequence: TGTGCCAGCAGCCCCCACGGCGGGAGCACAGATACGCAGTATTTT.